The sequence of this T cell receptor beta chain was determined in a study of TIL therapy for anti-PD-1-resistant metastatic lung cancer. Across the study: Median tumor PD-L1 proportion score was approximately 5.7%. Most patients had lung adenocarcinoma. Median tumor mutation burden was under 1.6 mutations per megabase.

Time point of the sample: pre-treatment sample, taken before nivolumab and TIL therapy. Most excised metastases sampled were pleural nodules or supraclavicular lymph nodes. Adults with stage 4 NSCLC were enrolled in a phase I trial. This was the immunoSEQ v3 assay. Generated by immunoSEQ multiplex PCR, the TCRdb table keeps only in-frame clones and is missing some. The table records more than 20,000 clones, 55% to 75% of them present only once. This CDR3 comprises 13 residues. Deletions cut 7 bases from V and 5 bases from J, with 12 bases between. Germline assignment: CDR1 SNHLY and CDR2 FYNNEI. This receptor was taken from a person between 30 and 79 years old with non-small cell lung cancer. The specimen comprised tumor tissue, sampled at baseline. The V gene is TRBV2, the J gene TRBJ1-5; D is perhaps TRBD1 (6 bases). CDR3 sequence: CASTQGGDQPQHF. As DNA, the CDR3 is TGTGCCAGCACCCAAGGGGGGGATCAGCCCCAGCATTTT.